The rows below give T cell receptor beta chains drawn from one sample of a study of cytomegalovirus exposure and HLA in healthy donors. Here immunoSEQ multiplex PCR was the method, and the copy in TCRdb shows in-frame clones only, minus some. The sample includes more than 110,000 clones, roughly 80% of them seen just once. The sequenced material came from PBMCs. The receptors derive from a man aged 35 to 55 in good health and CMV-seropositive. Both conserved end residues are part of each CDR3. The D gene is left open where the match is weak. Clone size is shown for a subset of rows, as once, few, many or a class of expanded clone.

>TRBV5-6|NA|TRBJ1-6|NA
CASSYGHPNPLHF
TGTGCCAGCAGCTATGGGCACCCTAATCCTCTCCACTTT
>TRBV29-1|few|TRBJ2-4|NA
CSVGDFGKNIQYF
TGCAGCGTTGGAGATTTCGGCAAAAACATTCAGTACTTC
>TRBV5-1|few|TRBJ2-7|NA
CASSPSVGQGYEQYF
TGCGCCAGCAGCCCATCGGTAGGGCAGGGCTACGAGCAGTACTTC
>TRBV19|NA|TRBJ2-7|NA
CASSTGGGQYEQYF
TGTGCCAGTAGTACCGGTGGAGGTCAGTACGAGCAGTACTTC
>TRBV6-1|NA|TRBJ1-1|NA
CASSEKGGSTEAFF
TGTGCCAGCAGTGAAAAGGGGGGGAGCACTGAAGCTTTCTTT
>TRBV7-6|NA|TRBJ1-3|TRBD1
CASSTRDRESGNTIYF
TGTGCCAGCAGCACCAGGGACAGGGAATCTGGAAACACCATATATTTT
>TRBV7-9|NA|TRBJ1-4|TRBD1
CASSPGQALLTNEKLFF
TGTGCCAGCAGCCCGGGACAGGCCCTATTAACTAATGAAAAACTGTTTTTT
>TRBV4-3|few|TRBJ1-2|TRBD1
CASSYGQGANYGYTF
TGCGCCAGCAGCTACGGACAGGGGGCGAACTATGGCTACACCTTC
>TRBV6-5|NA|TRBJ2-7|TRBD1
CASSRPGQGLYEQYF
TGTGCCAGCAGTCGCCCGGGACAGGGTCTCTACGAGCAGTACTTC
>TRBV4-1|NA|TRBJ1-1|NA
CASSQSGPSFEAFF
TGCGCCAGCAGCCAATCAGGGCCCTCCTTTGAAGCTTTCTTT
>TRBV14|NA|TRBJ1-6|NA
CASSQDTGHYNSPLHF
TGTGCCAGCAGCCAAGATACAGGGCACTATAATTCACCCCTCCACTTT
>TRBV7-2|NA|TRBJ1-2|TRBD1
CASSPRPWQGAGYTF
TGTGCCAGCAGCCCCCGACCGTGGCAGGGGGCCGGCTACACCTTC
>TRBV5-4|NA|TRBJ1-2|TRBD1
CASSLGGQGLDYGYTF
TGTGCCAGCAGCTTGGGGGGACAGGGGTTGGACTATGGCTACACCTTC
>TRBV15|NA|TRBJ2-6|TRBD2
CATSRAGSSGKFNLGANVLTF
TGTGCCACCAGCAGAGCCGGGTCTAGCGGGAAGTTTAATTTAGGGGCCAACGTCCTGACTTTC
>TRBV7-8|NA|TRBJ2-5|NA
CASSPGRGTQYF
TGTGCCAGCAGCCCTGGCCGGGGGACCCAGTACTTC
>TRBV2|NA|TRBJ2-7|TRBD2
CASRGLVSGEQYF
TGTGCCAGCAGGGGACTAGTAAGCGGGGAGCAGTACTTC